This TCR beta chain was documented in a study of PD-L1 blockade in urothelial cancer (dated by TCRdb to between 2016 and 2019). About the full investigation: Every patient began therapy at some point between 2014 and 2015 and was given atezolizumab 1,200 mg intravenously every 3 weeks. About 85% of the roughly 30 patients were males with bladder-origin urothelial cancer, and about 60% of the roughly 29 reported a prior smoking history. Patients had an ECOG performance status of 0 or 1 and had received between 0 and 3 prior chemotherapy regimens. Blood samples were analyzed 3 weeks after the start of treatment (second dose) and 6 weeks after the start of treatment. A median of around 150,000 T cells and around 81,000 unique TCRs was obtained from blood samples, and a median clonality of approximately 0.077 was observed. The study was an exploratory multi-omic analysis of somatic, immune and clinical correlates of response to PD-L1 blockade with atezolizumab in urothelial cancer. Pretreatment tumor samples, along with matched peripheral blood collected serially before and after atezolizumab treatment, underwent TCR sequencing. Durable clinical benefit meant progression-free survival longer than 6 months, and TCR features were also tested against progression-free and overall survival. In the same patients, whole exome sequencing and RNA sequencing of pretreatment tumors were performed in addition to TCR sequencing. Durable clinical benefit was achieved by nine patients and was not achieved by 20 patients. Some 29 patients had pretreatment blood TCR-seq, roughly 25 had at least one posttreatment blood collection, and roughly 25 had tumor TCR-seq.

In light of the paper, this sample's time point label describes: peripheral blood 6 weeks after treatment start. A total of some 30 patients with locally advanced or metastatic urothelial carcinoma, treated at Memorial Sloan Kettering on a trial protocol, made up the cohort. Peripheral blood mononuclear cells were collected from each patient pretreatment and during treatment, giving between 1 and 8 total time points per patient. The Qiagen DNeasy Blood extraction kit was used to purify genomic DNA from total PBMCs and tumor samples. Collected pretreatment and during treatment, PBMCs were isolated and stored as previously described. Synthetic TCR analog templates were spiked into each PCR so that absolute template abundance could be estimated from read counts. The immunoSEQ assay was used to amplify TCRbeta CDR3 regions from genomic DNA with bias-controlled V and J gene primers. Sequencing of rearranged TCRbeta segments was performed at approximately 20X coverage. The authors' analysis ran thus. Sequencing errors were corrected by clustering, and CDR3s were annotated against IMGT so that V, D and J genes could be assigned. Out-of-frame and stop-codon sequences were excluded, and only productive TCRbeta rearrangements were used in downstream analyses. To compute clonality, Shannon entropy was normalized by the log of the number of unique productive sequences and then subtracted from one. Fisher's exact test with Benjamini-Hochberg correction, using a cutoff of adjusted p below 0.01, was how clones that differed between time points or between blood and tumor were identified. TCRdb took over this immuneACCESS table, retaining in-frame rearrangements with V and J assigned. Such tables are incomplete; in checked studies, under half of the missing clones stem from an unresolved V gene, and the remainder is unexplained. The DNA was the basis for D and trimming; V, J and clone size are from that table. The sample profile shows about 36,000 clones; 84% of them were found once. The ten largest clones represent about 11% of the sample.

The CDR3 spans 15 residues, from the cysteine through the phenylalanine. Only the CDR3 DNA stays, 45 bases, in frame from base 1. From a lookup of the germline V gene, CDR1 and CDR2 are MGHRA and YSYEKL. Compared with germline, V lacks 0 bases and J lacks 5 bases; bases without a gene match: 5. A word on this clone: Its antigen is not yet known. Base qualities were left out, and no much larger clone turns up one base away.

What the authors observed across the whole study: Greater expansion of tumor-associated TCR clones in peripheral blood 3 weeks after the start of treatment was observed in patients with durable benefit (n of about 20, p = 0.022). A pretreatment peripheral blood TCR clonality below the median was linked to improved progression-free and overall survival. Because of the small sample size (n ≈ 27) and the many exploratory analyses performed, the results are intended to be regarded as hypothesis-generating.

The starting material was PBMCs, obtained around atezolizumab (anti-PD-L1) treatment. The clonotype originates from a man in his forties with urothelial cancer. This chain joins TRBV4-1 to TRBJ2-5; TRBD1 matches 8 bases in the middle. The DNA sequence reads TGCGCCAGCAGCCAAGACCAGGGGGCGGGGGAGACCCAGTACTTC. Its coded protein is CASSQDQGAGETQYF.